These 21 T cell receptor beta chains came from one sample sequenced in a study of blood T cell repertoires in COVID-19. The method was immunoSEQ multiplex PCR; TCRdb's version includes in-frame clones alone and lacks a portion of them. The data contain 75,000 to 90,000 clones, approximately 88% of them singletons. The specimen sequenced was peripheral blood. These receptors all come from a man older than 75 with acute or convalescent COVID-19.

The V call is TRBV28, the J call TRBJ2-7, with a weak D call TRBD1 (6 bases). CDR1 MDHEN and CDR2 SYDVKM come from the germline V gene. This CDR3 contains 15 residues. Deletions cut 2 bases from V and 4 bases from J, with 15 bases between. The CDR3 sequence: CASSLRSGAIYEQYF. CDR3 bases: TGTGCCAGCAGTTTACGTTCAGGGGCCATTTACGAGCAGTACTTC.

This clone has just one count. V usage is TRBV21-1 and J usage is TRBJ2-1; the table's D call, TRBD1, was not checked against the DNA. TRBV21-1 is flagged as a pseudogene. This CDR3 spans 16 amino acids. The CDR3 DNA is TGTGCCAGCATCGCAGGGGGCCCCCCGGAAGACAATGAGCAGTTCTTC. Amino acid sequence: CASIAGGPPEDNEQFF.

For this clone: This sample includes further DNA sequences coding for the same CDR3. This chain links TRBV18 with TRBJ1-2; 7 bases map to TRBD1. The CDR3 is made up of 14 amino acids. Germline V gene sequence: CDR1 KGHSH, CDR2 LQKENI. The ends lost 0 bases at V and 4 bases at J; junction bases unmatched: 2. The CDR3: CASSPPDRLYGYTF. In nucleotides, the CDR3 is TGTGCCAGCTCACCACCGGACAGGCTCTATGGCTACACCTTC.

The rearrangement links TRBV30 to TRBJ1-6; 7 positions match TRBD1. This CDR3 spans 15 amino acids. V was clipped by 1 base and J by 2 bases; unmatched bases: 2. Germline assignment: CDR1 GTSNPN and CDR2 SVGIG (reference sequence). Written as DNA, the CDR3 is TGTGCCTGGAGTGGAGGGGGCACCTATAATTCACCCCTCCACTTT. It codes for CAWSGGGTYNSPLHF.

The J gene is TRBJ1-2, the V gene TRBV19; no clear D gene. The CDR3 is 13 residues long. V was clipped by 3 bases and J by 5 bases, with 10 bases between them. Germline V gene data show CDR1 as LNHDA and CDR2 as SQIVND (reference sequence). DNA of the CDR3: TGTGCCAGTAGTATTGGCGAGGGATATGGCTACACCTTC. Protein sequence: CASSIGEGYGYTF.

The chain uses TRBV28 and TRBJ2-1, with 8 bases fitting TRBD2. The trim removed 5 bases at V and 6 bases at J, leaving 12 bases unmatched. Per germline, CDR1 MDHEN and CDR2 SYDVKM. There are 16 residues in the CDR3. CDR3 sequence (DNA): TGTGCCAGCAGTCTCCCGGGACTAGAATTAGTCAATGAGCAGTTCTTC. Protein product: CASSLPGLELVNEQFF.

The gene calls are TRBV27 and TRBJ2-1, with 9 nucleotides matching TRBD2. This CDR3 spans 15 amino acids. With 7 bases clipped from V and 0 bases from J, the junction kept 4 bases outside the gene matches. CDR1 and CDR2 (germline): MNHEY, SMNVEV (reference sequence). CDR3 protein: CASTLSGSSYNEQFF. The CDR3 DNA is TGTGCCAGCACCCTTAGCGGGAGCTCCTACAATGAGCAGTTCTTC.

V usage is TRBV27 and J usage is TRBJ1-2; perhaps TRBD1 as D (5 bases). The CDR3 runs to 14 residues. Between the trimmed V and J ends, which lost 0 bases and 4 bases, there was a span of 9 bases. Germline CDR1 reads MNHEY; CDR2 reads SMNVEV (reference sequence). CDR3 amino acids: CASSLSGRAYGYTF. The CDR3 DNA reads TGTGCCAGCAGTTTATCGGGCAGGGCCTATGGCTACACCTTC.

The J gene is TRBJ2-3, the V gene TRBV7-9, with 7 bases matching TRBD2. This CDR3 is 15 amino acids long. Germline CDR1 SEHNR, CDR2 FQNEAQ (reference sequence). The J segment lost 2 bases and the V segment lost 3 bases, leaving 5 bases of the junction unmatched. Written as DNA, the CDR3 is TGTGCCAGCAGCTTTGGGGGGGAAGTCACAGATACGCAGTATTTT. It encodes CASSFGGEVTDTQYF.

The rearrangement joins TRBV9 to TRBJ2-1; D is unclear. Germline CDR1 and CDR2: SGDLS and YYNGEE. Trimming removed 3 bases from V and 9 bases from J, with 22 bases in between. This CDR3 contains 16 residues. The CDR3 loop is CASSASPPGLVGEQFF. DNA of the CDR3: TGTGCCAGCAGCGCATCCCCTCCAGGCCTTGTCGGTGAGCAGTTCTTC.

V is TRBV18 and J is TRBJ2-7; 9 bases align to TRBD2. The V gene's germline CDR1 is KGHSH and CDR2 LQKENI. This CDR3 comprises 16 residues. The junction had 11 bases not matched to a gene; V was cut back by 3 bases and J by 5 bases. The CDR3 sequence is CASSPFRGGGANEQYF. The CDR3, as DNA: TGTGCCAGCTCACCGTTCCGGGGCGGGGGGGCCAACGAGCAGTACTTC.

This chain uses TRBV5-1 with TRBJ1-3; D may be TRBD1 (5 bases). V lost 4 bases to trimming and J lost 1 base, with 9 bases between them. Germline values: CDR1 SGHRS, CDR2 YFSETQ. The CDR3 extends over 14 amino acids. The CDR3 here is CASSAQGSGNTIYF. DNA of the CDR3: TGCGCCAGCAGCGCTCAGGGTTCTGGAAACACCATATATTTT.

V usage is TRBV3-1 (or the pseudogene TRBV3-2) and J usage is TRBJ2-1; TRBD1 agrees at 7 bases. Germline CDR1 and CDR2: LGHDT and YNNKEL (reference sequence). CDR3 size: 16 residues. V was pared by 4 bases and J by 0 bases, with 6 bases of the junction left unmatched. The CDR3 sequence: CASSPQTGSSYNEQFF. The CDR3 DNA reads TGTGCCAGCAGCCCCCAGACAGGGAGCTCCTACAATGAGCAGTTCTTC.

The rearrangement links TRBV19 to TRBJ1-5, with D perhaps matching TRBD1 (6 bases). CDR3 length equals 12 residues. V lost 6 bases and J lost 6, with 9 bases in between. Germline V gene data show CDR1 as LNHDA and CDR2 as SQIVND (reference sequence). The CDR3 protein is CASSEGGQPQHF. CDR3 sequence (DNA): TGTGCCAGTAGCGAAGGGGGTCAGCCCCAGCATTTT.

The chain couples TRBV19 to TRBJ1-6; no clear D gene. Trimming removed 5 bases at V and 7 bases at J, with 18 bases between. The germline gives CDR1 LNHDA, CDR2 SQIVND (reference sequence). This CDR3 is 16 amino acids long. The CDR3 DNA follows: TGTGCCAGTAGTCTCTTCTCGCAGGTCGTGAATTCACCCCTCCACTTT. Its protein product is CASSLFSQVVNSPLHF.

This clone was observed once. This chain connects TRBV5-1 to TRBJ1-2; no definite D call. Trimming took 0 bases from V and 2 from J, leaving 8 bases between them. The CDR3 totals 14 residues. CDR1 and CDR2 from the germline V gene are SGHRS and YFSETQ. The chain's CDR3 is CASSLVSGNYGYTF. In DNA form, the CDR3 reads TGCGCCAGCAGCTTGGTTTCAGGCAACTATGGCTACACCTTC. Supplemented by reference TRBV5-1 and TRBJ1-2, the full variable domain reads KAGVTQTPRYLIKTRGQQVTLSCSPISGHRSVSWYQQTPGQGLQFLFEYFSETQRNKGNFPGRFSGRQFSNSRSEMNVSTLELGDSALYLCASSLVSGNYGYTFGSGTRLTVV.

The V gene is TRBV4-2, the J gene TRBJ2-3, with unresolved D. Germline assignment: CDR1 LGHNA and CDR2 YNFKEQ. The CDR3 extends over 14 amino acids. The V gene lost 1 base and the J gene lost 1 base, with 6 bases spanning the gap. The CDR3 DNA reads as TGTGCCAGCAGCCAAGTGGGCCGCACAGATACGCAGTATTTT. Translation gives CASSQVGRTDTQYF.

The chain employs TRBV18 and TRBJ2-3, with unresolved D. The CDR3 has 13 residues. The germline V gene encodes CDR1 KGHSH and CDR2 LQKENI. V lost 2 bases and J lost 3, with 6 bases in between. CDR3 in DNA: TGTGCCAGCTCACCAGGGCTTACAGATACGCAGTATTTT. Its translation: CASSPGLTDTQYF.

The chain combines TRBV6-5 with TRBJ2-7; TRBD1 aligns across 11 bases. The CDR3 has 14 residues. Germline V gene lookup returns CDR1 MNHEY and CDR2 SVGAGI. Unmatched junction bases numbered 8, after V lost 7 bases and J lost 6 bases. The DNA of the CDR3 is TGTGCCAGCACCTGGACAGGGGGCCTCAGCGAGCAGTACTTC. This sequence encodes CASTWTGGLSEQYF.

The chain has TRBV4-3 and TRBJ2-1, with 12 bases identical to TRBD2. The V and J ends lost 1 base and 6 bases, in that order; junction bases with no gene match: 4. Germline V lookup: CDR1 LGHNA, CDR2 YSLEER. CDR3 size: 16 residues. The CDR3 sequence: CASSQVVTSGSNEQFF. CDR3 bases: TGCGCCAGCAGCCAAGTGGTGACTAGCGGGAGCAATGAGCAGTTCTTC.

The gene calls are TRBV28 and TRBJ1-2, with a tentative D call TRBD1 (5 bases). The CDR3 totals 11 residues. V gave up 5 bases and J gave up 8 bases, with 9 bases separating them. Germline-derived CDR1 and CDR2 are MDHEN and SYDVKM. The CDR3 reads CASSPTGGYTF. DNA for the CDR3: TGTGCCAGCAGTCCTACAGGAGGCTACACCTTC.